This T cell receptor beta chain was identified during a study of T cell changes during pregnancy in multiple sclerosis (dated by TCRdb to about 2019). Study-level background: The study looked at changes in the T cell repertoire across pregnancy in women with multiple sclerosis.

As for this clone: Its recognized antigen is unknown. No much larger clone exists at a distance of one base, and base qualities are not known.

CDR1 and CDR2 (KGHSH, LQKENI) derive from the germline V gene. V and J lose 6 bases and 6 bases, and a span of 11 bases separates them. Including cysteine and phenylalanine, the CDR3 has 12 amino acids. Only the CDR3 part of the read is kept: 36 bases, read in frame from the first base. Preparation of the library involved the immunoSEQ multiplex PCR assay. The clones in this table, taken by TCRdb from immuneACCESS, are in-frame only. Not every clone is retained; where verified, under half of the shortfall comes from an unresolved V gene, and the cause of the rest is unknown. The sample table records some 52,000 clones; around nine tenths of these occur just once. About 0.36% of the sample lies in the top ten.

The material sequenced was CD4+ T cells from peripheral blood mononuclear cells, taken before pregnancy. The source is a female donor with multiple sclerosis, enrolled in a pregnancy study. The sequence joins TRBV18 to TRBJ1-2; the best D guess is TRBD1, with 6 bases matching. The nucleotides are TGTGCCAGCTCGAGGGACACAGATGGCTACACCTTC. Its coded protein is CASSRDTDGYTF.